This TCR beta chain emerged from a study of T cells in Graves' hyperthyroidism and ophthalmopathy. The CDR3 runs to 14 residues. The germline CDR1 and CDR2 sequences are SGDLS and YYNGEE. J was trimmed by 8 bases and V by 4 bases; bases with no gene match: 7. Stable hyperthyroidism: no ophthalmopathy progression over 18 months of follow-up. Newly diagnosed hyperthyroidism, duration under 2 months, in patients aged 18 to 65. Whole-study findings and limits: The model foresaw ophthalmopathy a median approximately 6.1 months prior to onset. In the analysis, a 13 V-J model separated ophthalmopathy from stable hyperthyroidism.

There were TCR beta CDR3 regions amplified from RNA transcripts. First-round RT-PCR with HTBI primers amplified the TCR CDR3 region. TCRdb analysed the multiplex PCR reads with MiXCR anew, one entry per CDR3 protein. In the table there are about 480,000 distinct CDR3 sequences, around 15% of which are singletons. Points on this clonotype: Antigen: not known.

The sample consisted of blood. This clonotype was obtained from a woman aged 18-29 years with Graves' hyperthyroidism. The chain has TRBV9 and TRBJ1-4, with TRBD1 matching 8 bases. This CDR3 reads CASSRQGLDEKLFF. The CDR3 DNA reads as TGTGCCAGCAGCAGACAGGGGTTAGACGAAAAACTGTTTTTT.